Listed below are T cell receptor beta chains from one sample, sequenced in a study of blood T cell repertoires in COVID-19. Clones were read by immunoSEQ multiplex PCR, and TCRdb kept only the in-frame ones, dropping some. There are approximately 170,000 clones in the sample; about 86% occur only once, and 9.5% to 12% lies in the top ten. Sequenced input: peripheral blood. These receptors came from a woman in her sixties with COVID-19, enrolled during active disease. Both conserved end residues are part of each CDR3. D genes are given only for firm matches. Clone size appears in some rows only: once, few, many, or a class for an expanded clone.

>TRBJ2-1|TRBV9|-|TRBD2
CASSVGLAGVVNEQFF
>TRBJ1-2|TRBV28|-|TRBD1
CASSPADRVGSYGYTF
>TRBJ2-3|TRBV19|-|-
CASTGGLLPDTQYF
>TRBJ2-7|TRBV11-2|-|-
CASSLSPGGERGEQYF
>TRBJ1-1|TRBV5-1|once|-
CASSPVAGTEAFF
>TRBJ2-7|TRBV5-4|-|-
CASSPSGENEQYF
>TRBJ1-5|TRBV19|once|TRBD1
CASGFRQGRSNQPQHF
>TRBJ2-7|TRBV4-1|-|-
CASSQADRTYEQYF
>TRBJ2-2|TRBV11-1|few|TRBD1
CASSFPRDRGTGELFF
>TRBJ2-1|TRBV5-1|-|-
CASSLGGAPNNEQFF
>TRBJ1-6|TRBV12-3/TRBV12-4|once|-
CASSAQGNSPLHF
>TRBJ2-3|TRBV7-3|once|-
CASSLTPGVSQDTQYF
>TRBJ2-1|TRBV28|-|-
CASSLLPGAYNEQFF
>TRBJ1-2|TRBV7-2|-|-
CASSLGGQRSNYGYTF
>TRBJ1-5|TRBV3-1/TRBV3-2|-|-
CASSPGTRRNQPQHF
>TRBJ2-3|TRBV30|-|-
CAWSISLTDTQYF
>TRBJ2-7|TRBV20-1|-|-
CSASEGYEQYF
>TRBJ2-1|TRBV7-8|few|-
CASSSREVGHEQFF
>TRBJ2-7|TRBV7-6|-|TRBD2
CASSLALAGGFYEQYF
>TRBJ2-7|TRBV7-2|few|TRBD2
CASSPIAGFEQYF
>TRBJ1-1|TRBV7-2|once|TRBD1
CASSFRTGVGTEAFF
>TRBJ1-1|TRBV9|-|TRBD1
CASSAAGGYPPEAFF
>TRBJ2-7|TRBV5-5|-|-
CASSLATGIYEQYF
>TRBJ2-3|TRBV11-2|-|TRBD2
CASSLAGGGSTDTQYF
>TRBJ1-1|TRBV4-1|-|-
CASRGGARGTEAFF
>TRBJ1-3|TRBV28|-|TRBD1
CASRNRGSSGNTIYF
>TRBJ1-6|TRBV4-2|-|-
CASSQDGNNSPLHF
>TRBJ2-7|TRBV6-9|-|TRBD2
CASSYRAGLAYISSYEQYF
>TRBJ1-1|TRBV4-3|-|TRBD1
CASSQEWDRDTEAFF
>TRBJ2-7|TRBV12-3/TRBV12-4|-|-
CASSLMGLEQYF
>TRBJ2-7|TRBV2|-|TRBD2
CASSEYLADSYEQYF
>TRBJ2-1|TRBV19|-|TRBD2
CASTRGATYNEQFF
>TRBJ2-3|TRBV6-2/TRBV6-3|-|TRBD2
CASSPQLAGLADTQYF
>TRBJ2-7|TRBV6-2/TRBV6-3|-|TRBD2
CASSYGTSGTYEQYF
>TRBJ1-4|TRBV5-1|-|TRBD1
CASSWGTGDEKLFF
>TRBJ2-7|TRBV9|-|TRBD2
CASSYKAGDYSEQYF
>TRBJ1-2|TRBV19|-|TRBD1
CASSRDLTGWTLGYTF
>TRBJ1-5|TRBV30|-|-
CAWSIAGDQPQHF
>TRBJ1-4|TRBV28|few|-
CASSLRIRGEKLFF
>TRBJ2-5|TRBV10-3|once|-
CAISGFGGRETQYF
>TRBJ1-2|TRBV19|few|-
CASVLFEGYGYTF
>TRBJ2-7|TRBV4-2|-|-
CASSQDGSYEQYF
>TRBJ1-2|TRBV12-3/TRBV12-4|-|-
CASRDSSPYGYTF
>TRBJ2-2|TRBV7-7|-|-
CASSRSTAGELFF
>TRBJ2-7|TRBV6-2/TRBV6-3|-|TRBD1
CASSPSMTGPYEQYF
>TRBJ2-2|TRBV10-3|-|-
CAKTDREGGELFF
>TRBJ2-7|TRBV30|-|TRBD1
CAWEGQGAYEQYF
>TRBJ2-7|TRBV12-3/TRBV12-4|-|TRBD2
CASSLGTSGAPDF
>TRBJ1-1|TRBV12-5|-|-
CASGFGGNTEAFF
>TRBJ1-5|TRBV9|-|-
CASSVGSNQPQHF
>TRBJ1-5|TRBV5-6|-|TRBD1
CASSSGTGGRGNQPQHF
>TRBJ1-2|TRBV18|-|-
CASSPPSTNYGYTF
>TRBJ1-4|TRBV7-9|-|-
CASSLFSVNEKLFF
>TRBJ2-2|TRBV5-1|-|-
CASSLYGTNTGELFF
>TRBJ2-5|TRBV4-1|-|-
CASSRGPQETQYF
>TRBJ2-7|TRBV19|few|TRBD1
CASSTGTGGTYEQYF
>TRBJ1-4|TRBV4-3|-|-
CASSQDGLPGGKLFF
>TRBJ2-7|TRBV2|-|-
CASSVEAPHYEQYF
>TRBJ1-6|TRBV12-5|-|TRBD1
CASAGQGNSPLHF